A selection of T cell receptor beta chains follows, all from one sample in a study of T-cell memory formation after mild COVID-19. In TCRdb, the 5' RACE reads were re-called with MiXCR into one record per CDR3 protein. The data show under 200,000 distinct CDR3 sequences, with more than 9% seen just once and 3.5% to 4.5% held by the top ten. The specimen was PBMCs or a T cell subset sorted from them (not recorded which). The receptors originated from a man younger than 30 who had mild COVID-19 (a few samples of this study predate the infection). Cell type and time point are not known. CDR3s include the opening cysteine and the closing phenylalanine or tryptophan. The D gene is left open where the match is weak. Clone size is shown for a subset of rows, as once, few, many or a class of expanded clone.

abundance	len	v_gene	j_gene	d_gene	CDR3nt	CDR3aa
.	13	TRBV6-1	TRBJ2-3	.	TGTGCCAGCAGTGAGCCCCCTACAGATACGCAGTATTTT	CASSEPPTDTQYF
.	17	TRBV11-2	TRBJ2-1	TRBD1	TGTGCCAGCAGCCCCAGACTCCTCAGGGGGAAGTCCAATGAGCAGTTCTTC	CASSPRLLRGKSNEQFF
.	15	TRBV5-5	TRBJ2-1	TRBD2	TGTGCCAGCAGCCCCGGACTAGCGGGCTACAATGAGCAGTTCTTC	CASSPGLAGYNEQFF
few	11	TRBV20-1	TRBJ2-5	.	TGCAGTGCCGTGAGATCAGAGACCCAGTACTTC	CSAVRSETQYF
.	16	TRBV7-2	TRBJ2-3	.	TGTGCCAGCAGCCCGAGGCTGGGGGTCGGCACAGATACGCAGTATTTT	CASSPRLGVGTDTQYF
many	19	TRBV7-8	TRBJ2-6	TRBD1	TGTGCCAGCAGCTTAGAGACAGGGGGAATTTGGCTAGGGGCCAACGTCCTGACTTTC	CASSLETGGIWLGANVLTF
.	15	TRBV6-2/TRBV6-3	TRBJ2-3	TRBD1	TGTGCCAGCAGAGACCGGGACAGGGGAACAGATACGCAGTATTTT	CASRDRDRGTDTQYF
many	13	TRBV9	TRBJ2-7	TRBD2	TGTGCCAGCAGCGTAGGCGGGGGGAACGAGCAGTACTTC	CASSVGGGNEQYF
.	14	TRBV14	TRBJ2-3	.	TGTGCCAGCAGCCCCGCAGGGAGCACAGATACGCAGTATTTT	CASSPAGSTDTQYF
few	17	TRBV5-1	TRBJ1-6	.	TGCGCCAGCAGCTTGGGTGTCGTCAGCCGTGATAATTCACCCCTCCACTTT	CASSLGVVSRDNSPLHF
.	15	TRBV18	TRBJ1-1	.	TGTGCCAGCTCATTGGAGGGAGCCCTGAACACTGAAGCTTTCTTT	CASSLEGALNTEAFF
once	13	TRBV29-1	TRBJ1-2	TRBD1	TGCAGCGGGGCGACAGGGGACTGGTATGGCTACACCTTC	CSGATGDWYGYTF
many	17	TRBV13	TRBJ2-2	.	TGTGCCAGCAGTAAAACCGAGGGTTCTGCCTTCACCGGGGAGCTGTTTTTT	CASSKTEGSAFTGELFF
many	13	TRBV7-2	TRBJ2-7	.	TGTGCCAGCAGCGCCCAGGGTGGTTACGAGCAGTACTTC	CASSAQGGYEQYF
few	14	TRBV4-2	TRBJ2-3	.	TGTGCCAGCAGCCAAGTAGGTCCCGGTGATACGCAGTATTTT	CASSQVGPGDTQYF
few	14	TRBV18	TRBJ2-3	.	TGTGCCAGCTCACCTCCGTGGGGCTCGGATACGCAGTATTTT	CASSPPWGSDTQYF